These T cell receptor beta chains were read from a single sample in a study of blood T cells in healthy people across ages. A single record per CDR3 protein comes from TCRdb applying MiXCR to the 5' RACE reads. The data contain about 780,000 distinct CDR3 sequences, 35% to 50% of them seen just once; the ten biggest clones take up around a sixth. The sequenced material came from blood. The receptors here all came from a man older than 75 in good health. CDR3s include the opening cysteine and the closing phenylalanine or tryptophan. D genes are given only for firm matches. Clone size is stated in some rows and not others, as once, few, many or a class when expanded.

J: TRBJ2-1
size: -
V: TRBV7-2
D: TRBD1
CDR3: CASSLGRDSDYNEQFF
DNA: TGTGCCAGCAGCTTAGGCCGGGACAGTGACTACAATGAGCAGTTCTTC

J: TRBJ2-4
size: -
V: TRBV28
D: -
CDR3: CASRLGEAKNIQYF
DNA: TGTGCCAGCAGGTTGGGGGAGGCCAAAAACATTCAGTACTTC

J: TRBJ2-1
size: -
V: TRBV10-3
D: -
CDR3: CAISLNYNEQFF
DNA: TGTGCCATCAGCCTGAACTACAATGAGCAGTTCTTC

J: TRBJ1-2
size: many
V: TRBV29-1
D: TRBD1
CDR3: CSVEVGQGGGYTF
DNA: TGCAGCGTTGAAGTAGGACAGGGAGGTGGCTACACCTTC

J: TRBJ1-1
size: -
V: TRBV29-1
D: -
CDR3: CSVVPNTEAFF
DNA: TGCAGCGTTGTGCCGAACACTGAAGCTTTCTTT

J: TRBJ1-1
size: -
V: TRBV29-1
D: TRBD1
CDR3: CSAGQGWDTEAFF
DNA: TGCAGCGCTGGACAGGGCTGGGACACTGAAGCTTTCTTT

J: TRBJ2-5
size: -
V: TRBV20-1
D: -
CDR3: CSARDLAEQYF
DNA: TGCAGTGCTAGAGATCTAGCTGAGCAGTACTTC

J: TRBJ2-1
size: -
V: TRBV27
D: -
CDR3: CASSLLGQGSYRRVSKEQFF
DNA: TGTGCCAGCAGTTTGTTGGGGCAGGGATCTTATAGACGGGTCTCCAAGGAGCAGTTCTTC

J: TRBJ2-7
size: many
V: TRBV11-3
D: -
CDR3: CASSLTDEQYF
DNA: TGTGCCAGCAGCCTGACCGACGAGCAGTACTTC

J: TRBJ1-2
size: -
V: TRBV5-1
D: -
CDR3: CASSLAFVAGYTF
DNA: TGCGCCAGCAGCTTGGCGTTCGTTGCTGGCTACACCTTC

J: TRBJ2-7
size: few
V: TRBV29-1
D: -
CDR3: CSVRIGTEAYEQYF
DNA: TGCAGCGTTCGTATTGGGACGGAGGCCTACGAGCAGTACTTC

J: TRBJ2-4
size: -
V: TRBV5-1
D: TRBD1
CDR3: CASSSLGTGVTKNIQYF
DNA: TGCGCCAGCAGCTCGCTGGGGACAGGGGTAACCAAAAACATTCAGTACTTC

J: TRBJ1-2
size: -
V: TRBV12-3/TRBV12-4
D: TRBD1
CDR3: CASSPDRGWSYTF
DNA: TGTGCCAGCAGTCCTGACAGGGGTTGGAGCTACACCTTC

J: TRBJ1-5
size: -
V: TRBV6-6
D: -
CDR3: CASSRQEDNQPQHF
DNA: TGTGCCAGCAGCCGACAGGAGGACAATCAGCCCCAGCATTTT

J: TRBJ2-7
size: -
V: TRBV19
D: TRBD2
CDR3: CASSKTAGLSYEQYF
DNA: TGTGCCAGTTCAAAAACAGCGGGGCTGTCCTACGAGCAGTACTTC

J: TRBJ2-5
size: many
V: TRBV20-1
D: TRBD2
CDR3: CSAEGLAGAAETQYF
DNA: TGCAGTGCGGAGGGACTAGCGGGCGCCGCGGAGACCCAGTACTTC

J: TRBJ2-7
size: few
V: TRBV27
D: -
CDR3: CASSPTGRKGFVEQYF
DNA: TGTGCCAGCAGCCCAACAGGAAGAAAGGGATTCGTCGAGCAGTACTTC

J: TRBJ2-1
size: -
V: TRBV27
D: -
CDR3: CASSLGRAVPYNEQFF
DNA: TGTGCCAGCAGTTTAGGTCGAGCTGTACCCTACAATGAGCAGTTCTTC